A single sample is the source of the 4 T cell receptor beta chains below, sequenced in a study of T cells in Graves' hyperthyroidism and ophthalmopathy. Using RNA transcripts as the source, TCR beta CDR3 regions were amplified. The HTBI primer set was used in a first-round RT-PCR of the TCR CDR3. Each CDR3 protein gets one entry after TCRdb re-called the multiplex PCR reads with MiXCR. The repertoire holds over 700,000 distinct CDR3 sequences, with roughly 40% as singletons. Material for sequencing was blood. These receptors came from a man aged 18 to 29 with Graves' hyperthyroidism.

Concerning this clonotype itself: A much larger clone is a single base away; this may be a read error. This chain uses TRBV19 with TRBJ2-7; D perhaps matches TRBD2 (5 bases). The CDR3 sequence is 13 residues long. The V gene lost 1 base and the J gene lost 4 bases, with 8 bases spanning the gap. Germline-derived CDR1 and CDR2 are LNHDA and SQIVND (reference sequence). DNA of the CDR3: TGTGCCAGTAGTATAGGGGAGCCGTACGAGCAGTACTTC. It yields the protein CASSIGEPYEQYF.

Turning to this clonotype: It is likely a read error: a sequence one base away is far more abundant. The chain combines TRBV13 with TRBJ1-2; D remains ambiguous. Germline values: CDR1 PRHDT, CDR2 FYEKMQ (reference sequence). CDR3 length: 13 amino acids. Trimming stripped 0 bases from V and 3 bases from J, with 5 bases between. CDR3 region: CASSLGEDYGYTF. The CDR3 DNA follows: TGTGCCAGCAGCTTAGGGGAGGACTATGGCTACACCTTC.

This clonotype occurred many times. V and J are TRBV7-9 and TRBJ1-2; D not resolved. This CDR3 has 10 amino acids. Germline loops: CDR1 SEHNR, CDR2 FQNEAQ (reference sequence). V lost 5 bases and J lost 10, with 8 bases in between. The CDR3 loop reads CASSPQDYTF. DNA of the CDR3: TGTGCCAGCAGCCCGCAAGACTACACCTTC.

Notes on this clonotype: A single base separates this from a much larger clone, so it may be a read error. The chain carries TRBV20-1 and TRBJ1-4; 7 bases map to TRBD1. The CDR3 totals 14 residues. The ends lost 2 bases at V and 8 bases at J; junction bases unmatched: 8. Germline V gene lookup returns CDR1 DFQATT and CDR2 SNEGSKA (reference sequence). The CDR3 loop reads CSARRQGVGEKLFF. The CDR3 DNA follows: TGCAGTGCTAGACGACAGGGCGTAGGGGAAAAACTGTTTTTT.